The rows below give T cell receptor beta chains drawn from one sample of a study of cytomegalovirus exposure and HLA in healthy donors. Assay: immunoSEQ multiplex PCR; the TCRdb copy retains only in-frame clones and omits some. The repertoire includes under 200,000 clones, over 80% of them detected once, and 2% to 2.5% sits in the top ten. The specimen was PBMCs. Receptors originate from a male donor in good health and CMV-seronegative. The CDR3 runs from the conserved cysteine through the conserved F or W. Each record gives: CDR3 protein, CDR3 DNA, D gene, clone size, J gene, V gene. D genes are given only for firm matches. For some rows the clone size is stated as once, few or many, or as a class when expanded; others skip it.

CDR3 protein: CASSQQRLAGSYNEQFF
CDR3 DNA: TGCGCCAGCAGCCAACAACGTCTCGCGGGCTCCTACAATGAGCAGTTCTTC
D gene: .
clone size: .
J gene: TRBJ2-1
V gene: TRBV4-3

CDR3 protein: CASSRQLSGNTIYF
CDR3 DNA: TGTGCCAGCAGCCGACAACTCTCTGGAAACACCATATATTTT
D gene: .
clone size: once
J gene: TRBJ1-3
V gene: TRBV7-9

CDR3 protein: CASSLGAGNTEAFF
CDR3 DNA: TGCGCCAGCAGCTTGGGGGCAGGGAACACTGAAGCTTTCTTT
D gene: .
clone size: .
J gene: TRBJ1-1
V gene: TRBV5-1

CDR3 protein: CASTELTNTGELFF
CDR3 DNA: TGTGCCAGCACAGAGTTGACTAACACCGGGGAGCTGTTTTTT
D gene: .
clone size: .
J gene: TRBJ2-2
V gene: TRBV6-1

CDR3 protein: CASSSLVGRGGAGYTF
CDR3 DNA: TGTGCCAGCAGTTCTTTGGTTGGTAGAGGGGGCGCTGGCTACACCTTC
D gene: TRBD1
clone size: .
J gene: TRBJ1-2
V gene: TRBV6-5

CDR3 protein: CASSDRVRGEQYF
CDR3 DNA: TGCGCCAGCAGTGACAGGGTGCGAGGCGAGCAGTACTTC
D gene: .
clone size: .
J gene: TRBJ2-7
V gene: TRBV10-1

CDR3 protein: CASSLVGGGRTEAFF
CDR3 DNA: TGCGCCAGCAGCTTGGTGGGAGGGGGACGAACTGAAGCTTTCTTT
D gene: .
clone size: .
J gene: TRBJ1-1
V gene: TRBV5-1

CDR3 protein: CSTTLGTMNTEAFF
CDR3 DNA: TGCAGCACCACGCTGGGGACTATGAACACTGAAGCTTTCTTT
D gene: .
clone size: .
J gene: TRBJ1-1
V gene: TRBV29-1

CDR3 protein: CASSRRQGSMGTGELFF
CDR3 DNA: TGTGCCAGCAGTCGCCGACAGGGCTCGATGGGGACCGGGGAGCTGTTTTTT
D gene: TRBD1
clone size: .
J gene: TRBJ2-2
V gene: TRBV5-6

CDR3 protein: CASSRPGQGYEQYF
CDR3 DNA: TGTGCCAGCAGCCGCCCGGGACAGGGCTACGAGCAGTACTTC
D gene: TRBD1
clone size: .
J gene: TRBJ2-7
V gene: TRBV27